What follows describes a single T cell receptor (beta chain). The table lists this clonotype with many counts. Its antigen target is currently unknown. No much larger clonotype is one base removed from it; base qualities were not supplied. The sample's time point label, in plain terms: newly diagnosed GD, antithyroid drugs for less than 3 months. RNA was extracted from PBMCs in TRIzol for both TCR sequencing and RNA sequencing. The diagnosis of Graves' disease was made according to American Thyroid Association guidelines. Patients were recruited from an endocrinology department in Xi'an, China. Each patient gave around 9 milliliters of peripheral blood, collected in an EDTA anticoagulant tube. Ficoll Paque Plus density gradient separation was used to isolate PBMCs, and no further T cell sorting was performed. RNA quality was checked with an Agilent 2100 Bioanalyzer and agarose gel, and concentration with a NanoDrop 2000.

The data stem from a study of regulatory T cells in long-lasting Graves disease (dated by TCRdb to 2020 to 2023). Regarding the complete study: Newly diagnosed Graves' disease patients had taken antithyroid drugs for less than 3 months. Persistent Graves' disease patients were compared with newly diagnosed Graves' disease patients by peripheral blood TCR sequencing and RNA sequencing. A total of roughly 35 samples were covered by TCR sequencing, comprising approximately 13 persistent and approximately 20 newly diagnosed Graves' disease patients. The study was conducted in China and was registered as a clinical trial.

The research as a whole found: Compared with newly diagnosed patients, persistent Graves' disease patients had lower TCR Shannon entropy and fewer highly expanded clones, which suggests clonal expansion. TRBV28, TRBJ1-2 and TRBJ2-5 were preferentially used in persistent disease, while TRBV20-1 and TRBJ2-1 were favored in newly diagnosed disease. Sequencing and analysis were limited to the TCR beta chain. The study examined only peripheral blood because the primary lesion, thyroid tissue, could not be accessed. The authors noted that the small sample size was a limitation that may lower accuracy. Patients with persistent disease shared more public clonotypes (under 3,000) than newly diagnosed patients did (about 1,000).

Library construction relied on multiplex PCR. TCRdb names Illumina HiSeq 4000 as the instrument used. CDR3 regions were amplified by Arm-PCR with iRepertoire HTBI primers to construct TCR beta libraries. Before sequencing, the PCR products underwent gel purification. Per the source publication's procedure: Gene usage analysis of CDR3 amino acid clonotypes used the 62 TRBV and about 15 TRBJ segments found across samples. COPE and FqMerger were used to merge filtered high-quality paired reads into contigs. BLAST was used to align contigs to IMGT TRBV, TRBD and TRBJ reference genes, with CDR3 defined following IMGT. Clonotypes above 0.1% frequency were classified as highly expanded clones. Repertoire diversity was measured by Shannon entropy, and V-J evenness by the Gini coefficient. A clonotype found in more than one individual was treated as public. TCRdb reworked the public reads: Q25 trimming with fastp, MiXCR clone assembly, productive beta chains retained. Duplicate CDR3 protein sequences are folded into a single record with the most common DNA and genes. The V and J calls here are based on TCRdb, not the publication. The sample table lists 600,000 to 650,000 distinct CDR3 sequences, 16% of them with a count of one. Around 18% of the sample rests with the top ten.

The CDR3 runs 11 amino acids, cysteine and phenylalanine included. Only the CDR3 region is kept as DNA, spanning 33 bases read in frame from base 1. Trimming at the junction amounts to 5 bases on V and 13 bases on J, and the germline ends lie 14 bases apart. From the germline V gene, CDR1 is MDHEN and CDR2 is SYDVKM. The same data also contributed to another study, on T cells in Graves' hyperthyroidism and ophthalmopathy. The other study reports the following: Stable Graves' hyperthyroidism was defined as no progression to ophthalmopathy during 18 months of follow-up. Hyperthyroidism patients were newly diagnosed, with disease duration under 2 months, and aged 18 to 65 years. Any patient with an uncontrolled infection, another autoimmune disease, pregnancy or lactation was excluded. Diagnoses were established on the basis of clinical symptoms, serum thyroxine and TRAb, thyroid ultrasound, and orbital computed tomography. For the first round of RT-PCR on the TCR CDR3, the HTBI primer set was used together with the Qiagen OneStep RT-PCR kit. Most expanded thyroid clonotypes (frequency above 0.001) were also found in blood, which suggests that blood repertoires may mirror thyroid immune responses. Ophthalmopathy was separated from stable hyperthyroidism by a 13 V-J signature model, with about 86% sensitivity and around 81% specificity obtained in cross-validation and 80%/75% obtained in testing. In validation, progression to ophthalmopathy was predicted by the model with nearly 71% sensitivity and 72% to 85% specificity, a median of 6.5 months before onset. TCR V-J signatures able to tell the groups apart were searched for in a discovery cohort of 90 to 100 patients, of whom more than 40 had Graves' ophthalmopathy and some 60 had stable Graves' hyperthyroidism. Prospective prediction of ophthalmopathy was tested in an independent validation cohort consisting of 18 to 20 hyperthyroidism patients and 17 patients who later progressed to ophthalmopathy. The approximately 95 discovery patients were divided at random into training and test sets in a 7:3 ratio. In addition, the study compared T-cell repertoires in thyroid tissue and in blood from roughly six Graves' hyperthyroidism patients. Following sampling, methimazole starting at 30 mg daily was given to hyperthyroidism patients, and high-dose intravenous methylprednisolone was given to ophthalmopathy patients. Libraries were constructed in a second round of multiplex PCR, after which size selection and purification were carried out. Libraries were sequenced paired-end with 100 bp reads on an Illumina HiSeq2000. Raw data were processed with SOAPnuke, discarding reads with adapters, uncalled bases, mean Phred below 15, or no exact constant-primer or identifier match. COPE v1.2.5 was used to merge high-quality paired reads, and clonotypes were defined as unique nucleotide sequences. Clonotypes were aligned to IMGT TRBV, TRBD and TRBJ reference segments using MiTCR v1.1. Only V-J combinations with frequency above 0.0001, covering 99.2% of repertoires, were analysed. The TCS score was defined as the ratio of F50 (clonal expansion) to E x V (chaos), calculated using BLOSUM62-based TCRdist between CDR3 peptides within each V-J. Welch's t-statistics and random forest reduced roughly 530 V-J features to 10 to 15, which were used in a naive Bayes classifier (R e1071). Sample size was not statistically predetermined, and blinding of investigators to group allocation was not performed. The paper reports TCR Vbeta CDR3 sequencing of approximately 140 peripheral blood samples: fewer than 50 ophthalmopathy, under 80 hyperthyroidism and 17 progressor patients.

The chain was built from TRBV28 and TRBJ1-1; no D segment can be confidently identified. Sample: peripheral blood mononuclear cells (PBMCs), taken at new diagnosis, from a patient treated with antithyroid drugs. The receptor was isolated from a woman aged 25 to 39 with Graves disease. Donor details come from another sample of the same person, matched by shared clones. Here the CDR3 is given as CASSDNAFGFF. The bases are TGTGCCAGCAGTGACAATGCTTTTGGTTTCTTT. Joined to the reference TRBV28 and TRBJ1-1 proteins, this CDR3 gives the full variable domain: DVKVTQSSRYLVKRTGEKVFLECVQDMDHENMFWYRQDPGLGLRLIYFSYDVKMKEKGDIPEGYSVSREKKERFSLILESASTNQTSMYLCASSDNAFGFFGQGTRLTVV.